This TCR beta chain was retrieved from a study of cytomegalovirus exposure and HLA in healthy donors. In the PCR, 60 Vbeta and 13 Jbeta primers were used. Only in-frame clones appear in the TCRdb table, and some are missing; sequencing was by immunoSEQ multiplex PCR. The data show 120,000 to 150,000 clones, 78% seen once. The ends were cut back, 2 bases at V and 4 bases at J, with 12 bases in the middle. The germline V gene encodes CDR1 MNHEY and CDR2 SMNVEV (reference sequence). CDR3 length equals 15 residues. General observations from the study: When a later analysis compared HLA-associated TCR beta chains with equally common others, the HLA-associated chains turned out to be more clonally expanded and to have lower generation probabilities.

With respect to this clone: Antigen unknown.

The chain has TRBV27 and TRBJ1-5; tentatively, D is TRBD1 (6 bases). The specimen was PBMCs. This clonotype was sampled from a man aged 35 to 55 in good health and CMV-seropositive. The CDR3 DNA follows: TGTGCCAGCAGTTTAGGGGTGGACAGTAATCAGCCCCAGCATTTT. Its protein is CASSLGVDSNQPQHF.